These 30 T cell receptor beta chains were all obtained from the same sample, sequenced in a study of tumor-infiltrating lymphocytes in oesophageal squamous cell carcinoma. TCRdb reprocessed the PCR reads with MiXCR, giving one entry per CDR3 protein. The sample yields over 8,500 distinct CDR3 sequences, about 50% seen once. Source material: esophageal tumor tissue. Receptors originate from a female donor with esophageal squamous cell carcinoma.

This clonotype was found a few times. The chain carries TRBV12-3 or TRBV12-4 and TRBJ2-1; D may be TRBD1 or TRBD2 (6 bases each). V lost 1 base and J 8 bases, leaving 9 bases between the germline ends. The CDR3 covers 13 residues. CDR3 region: CASSLVGGDEQFF. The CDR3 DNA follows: TGTGCCAGCAGTTTAGTGGGGGGCGATGAGCAGTTCTTC.

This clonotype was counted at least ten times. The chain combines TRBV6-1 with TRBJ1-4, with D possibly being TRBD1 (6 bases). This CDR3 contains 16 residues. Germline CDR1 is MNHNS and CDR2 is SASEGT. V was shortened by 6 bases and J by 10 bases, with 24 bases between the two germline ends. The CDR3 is CASRPFKPGAAGKLFF. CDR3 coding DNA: TGTGCCAGCAGACCTTTCAAACCGGGGGCGGCGGGAAAACTGTTTTTT.

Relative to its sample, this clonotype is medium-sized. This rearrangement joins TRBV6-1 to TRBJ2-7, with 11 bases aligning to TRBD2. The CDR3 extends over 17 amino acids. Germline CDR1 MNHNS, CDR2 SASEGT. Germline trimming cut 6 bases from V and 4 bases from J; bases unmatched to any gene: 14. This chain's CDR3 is CASRTTSGRVGVYEQYF. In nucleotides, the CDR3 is TGTGCCAGCAGGACCACTAGCGGGAGAGTTGGGGTTTACGAGCAGTACTTC.

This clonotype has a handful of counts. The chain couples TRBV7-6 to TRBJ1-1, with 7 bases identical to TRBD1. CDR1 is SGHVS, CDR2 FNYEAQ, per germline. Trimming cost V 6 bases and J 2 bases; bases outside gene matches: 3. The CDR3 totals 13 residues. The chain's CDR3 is CASRKGANTEAFF. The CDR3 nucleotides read TGTGCCAGCAGAAAGGGGGCTAACACTGAAGCTTTCTTT.

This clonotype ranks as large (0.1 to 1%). In DNA form, the CDR3 reads TGTGCCAGCAGCTTAGGGGAGAGAACTGAAGCTTTCTTT. Amino acid sequence: CASSLGERTEAFF. The J gene is TRBJ1-1, the V gene TRBV11-3, with D unclear. Deletions cut 1 base from V and 5 bases from J, with 8 bases between. The V gene's germline CDR1 is SGHNT and CDR2 YENEEA. This CDR3 spans 13 amino acids.

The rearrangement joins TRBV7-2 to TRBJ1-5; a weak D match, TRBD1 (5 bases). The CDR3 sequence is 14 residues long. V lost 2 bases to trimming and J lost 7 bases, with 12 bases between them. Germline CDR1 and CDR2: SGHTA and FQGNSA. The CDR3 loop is CASSLSRDGQPQHF. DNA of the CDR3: TGTGCCAGCAGCTTATCCCGGGACGGACAGCCCCAGCATTTT.

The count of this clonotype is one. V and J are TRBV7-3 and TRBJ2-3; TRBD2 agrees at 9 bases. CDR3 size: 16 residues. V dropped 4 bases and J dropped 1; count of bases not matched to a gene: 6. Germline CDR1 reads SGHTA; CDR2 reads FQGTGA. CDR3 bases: TGTGCCAGCAGCTCTAAGCGGGAGGCCCGCACAGATACGCAGTATTTT. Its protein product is CASSSKREARTDTQYF. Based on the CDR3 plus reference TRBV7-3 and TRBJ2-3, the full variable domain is GAGVSQTPSNKVTEKGKYVELRCDPISGHTALYWYRQSLGQGPEFLIYFQGTGAADDSGLPNDRFFAVRPEGSVSTLKIQRTERGDSAVYLCASSSKREARTDTQYFGPGTRLTVL.

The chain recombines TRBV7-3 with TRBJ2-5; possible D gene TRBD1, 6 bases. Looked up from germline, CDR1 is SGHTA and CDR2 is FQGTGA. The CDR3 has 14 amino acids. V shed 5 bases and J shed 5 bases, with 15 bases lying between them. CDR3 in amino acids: CASSDTGLGETQYF. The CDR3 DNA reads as TGTGCCAGCAGCGACACAGGGTTGGGGGAGACCCAGTACTTC.

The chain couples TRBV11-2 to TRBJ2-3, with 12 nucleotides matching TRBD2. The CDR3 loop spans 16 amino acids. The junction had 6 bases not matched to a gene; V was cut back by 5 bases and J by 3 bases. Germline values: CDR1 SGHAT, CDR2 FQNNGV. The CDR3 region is CASSLLTSGSTDTQYF. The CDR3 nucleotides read TGTGCCAGCAGCCTATTGACTAGCGGGAGTACAGATACGCAGTATTTT.

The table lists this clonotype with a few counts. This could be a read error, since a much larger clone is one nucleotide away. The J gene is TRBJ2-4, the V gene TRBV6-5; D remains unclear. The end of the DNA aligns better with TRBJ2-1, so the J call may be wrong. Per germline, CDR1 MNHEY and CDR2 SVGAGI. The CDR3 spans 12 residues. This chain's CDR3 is CASSYSGQTQFF. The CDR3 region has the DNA TGTGCCAGCAGTTACTCGGGTCAGACGCAGTTCTTC.

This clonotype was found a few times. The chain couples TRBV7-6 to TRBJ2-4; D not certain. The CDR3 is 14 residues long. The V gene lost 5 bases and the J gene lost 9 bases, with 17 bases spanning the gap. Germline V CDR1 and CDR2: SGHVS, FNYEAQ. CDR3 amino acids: CASSPGLPLGIQYF. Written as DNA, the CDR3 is TGTGCCAGCAGCCCGGGTTTGCCTTTGGGCATTCAGTACTTC. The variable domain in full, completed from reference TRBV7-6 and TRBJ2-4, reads GAGVSQSPRYKVTKRGQDVALRCDPISGHVSLYWYRQALGQGPEFLTYFNYEAQQDKSGLPNDRFSAERPEGSISTLTIQRTEQRDSAMYRCASSPGLPLGIQYFGAGTRLSVL.

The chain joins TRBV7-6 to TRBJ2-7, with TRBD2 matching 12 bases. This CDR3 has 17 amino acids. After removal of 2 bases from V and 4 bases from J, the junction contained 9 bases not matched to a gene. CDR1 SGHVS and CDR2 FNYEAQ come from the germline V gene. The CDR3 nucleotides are TGTGCCAGCAGCTTATTTGCTAGCGGGGGGGATTCTTACGAGCAGTACTTC. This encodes CASSLFASGGDSYEQYF.

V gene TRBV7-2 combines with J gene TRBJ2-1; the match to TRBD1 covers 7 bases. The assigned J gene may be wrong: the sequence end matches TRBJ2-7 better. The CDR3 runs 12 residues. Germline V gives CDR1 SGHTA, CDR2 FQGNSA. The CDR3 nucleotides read TGTGCCAGCAGCTCGACAGGGTACGAGCAGTACTTC. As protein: CASSSTGYEQYF.

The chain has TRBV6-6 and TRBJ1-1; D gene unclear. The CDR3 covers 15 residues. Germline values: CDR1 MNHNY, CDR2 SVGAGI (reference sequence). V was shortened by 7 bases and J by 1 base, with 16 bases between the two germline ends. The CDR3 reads CASIDLGTTNTEAFF. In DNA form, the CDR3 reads TGTGCCAGCATAGACTTAGGTACGACGAACACTGAAGCTTTCTTT.

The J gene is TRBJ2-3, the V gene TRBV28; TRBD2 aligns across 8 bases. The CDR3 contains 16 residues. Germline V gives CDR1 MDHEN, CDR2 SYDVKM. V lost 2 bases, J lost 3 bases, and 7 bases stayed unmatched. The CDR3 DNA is TGTGCCAGCAGTTTAGGGGCTAGCGGGTTGACAGATACGCAGTATTTT. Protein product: CASSLGASGLTDTQYF.

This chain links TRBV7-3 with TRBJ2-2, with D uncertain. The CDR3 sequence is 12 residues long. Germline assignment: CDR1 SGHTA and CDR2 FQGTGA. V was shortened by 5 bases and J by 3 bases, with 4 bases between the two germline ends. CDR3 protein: CASSTYTGELFF. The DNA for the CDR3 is TGTGCCAGCAGCACATACACCGGGGAGCTGTTTTTT.

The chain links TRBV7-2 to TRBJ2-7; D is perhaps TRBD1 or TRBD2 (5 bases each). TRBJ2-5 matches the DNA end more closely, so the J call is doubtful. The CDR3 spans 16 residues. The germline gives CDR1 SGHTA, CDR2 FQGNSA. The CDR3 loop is CASSPTLFRGRETQYF. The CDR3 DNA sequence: TGTGCCAGCAGCCCCACCCTTTTCCGGGGACGAGAGACCCAGTACTTC.

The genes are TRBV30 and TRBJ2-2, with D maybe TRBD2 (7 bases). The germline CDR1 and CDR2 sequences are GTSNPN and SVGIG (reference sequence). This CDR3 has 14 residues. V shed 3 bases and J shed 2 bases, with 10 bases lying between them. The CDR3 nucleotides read TGTGCCTGGAGGGGCGGGGGCAACACCGGGGAGCTGTTTTTT. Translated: CAWRGGGNTGELFF.

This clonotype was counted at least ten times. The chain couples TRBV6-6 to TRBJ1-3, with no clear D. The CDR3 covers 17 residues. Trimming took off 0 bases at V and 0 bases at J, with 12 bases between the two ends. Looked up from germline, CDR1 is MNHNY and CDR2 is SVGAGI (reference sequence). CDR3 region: CASSYSALTFSGNTIYF. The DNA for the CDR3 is TGTGCCAGCAGTTACTCGGCACTTACCTTCTCTGGAAACACCATATATTTT.

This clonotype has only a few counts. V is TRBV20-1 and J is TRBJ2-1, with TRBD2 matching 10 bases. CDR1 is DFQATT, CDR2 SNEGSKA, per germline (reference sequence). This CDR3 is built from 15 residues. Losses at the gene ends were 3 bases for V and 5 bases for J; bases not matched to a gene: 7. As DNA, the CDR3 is TGCAGTGCTAGGGCGGGACTAGCGACTAACAATGAGCAGTTCTTC. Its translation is CSARAGLATNNEQFF.

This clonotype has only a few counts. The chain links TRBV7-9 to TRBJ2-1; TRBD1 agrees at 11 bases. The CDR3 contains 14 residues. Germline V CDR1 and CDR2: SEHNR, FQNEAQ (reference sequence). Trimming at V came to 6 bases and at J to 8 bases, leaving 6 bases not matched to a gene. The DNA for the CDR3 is TGTGCCAGCAGAGGGACAGGGGGACTCGATGAGCAGTTCTTC. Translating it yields CASRGTGGLDEQFF.

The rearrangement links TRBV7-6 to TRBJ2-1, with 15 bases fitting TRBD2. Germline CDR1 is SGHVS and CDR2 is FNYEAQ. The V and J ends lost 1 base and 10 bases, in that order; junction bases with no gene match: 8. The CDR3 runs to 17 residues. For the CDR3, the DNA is TGTGCCAGCAGCTTAGGGACTAGCGGGAGGGGGACAGGGGAGCAGTTCTTC. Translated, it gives CASSLGTSGRGTGEQFF.

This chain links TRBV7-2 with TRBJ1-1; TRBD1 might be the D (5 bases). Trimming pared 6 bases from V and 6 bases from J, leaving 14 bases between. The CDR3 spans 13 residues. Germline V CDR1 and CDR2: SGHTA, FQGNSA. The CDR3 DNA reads TGTGCCAGCAGTTTGCAGGGCGCGGCTGAAGCTTTCTTT. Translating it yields CASSLQGAAEAFF.

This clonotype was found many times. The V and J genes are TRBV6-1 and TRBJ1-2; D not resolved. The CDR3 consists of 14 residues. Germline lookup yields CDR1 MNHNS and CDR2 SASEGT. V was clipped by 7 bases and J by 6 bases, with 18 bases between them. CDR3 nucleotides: TGTGCCAGCACTCGAGGGAACCTTGGAAATGGCTACACCTTC. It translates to CASTRGNLGNGYTF.

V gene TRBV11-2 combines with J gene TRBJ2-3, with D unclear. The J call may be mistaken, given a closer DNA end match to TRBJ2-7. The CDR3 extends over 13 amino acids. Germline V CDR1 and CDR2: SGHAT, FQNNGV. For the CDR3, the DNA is TGTGCCAGCAGCTCAAGTCTGGGATCCGAGCAGTACTTC. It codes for CASSSSLGSEQYF.

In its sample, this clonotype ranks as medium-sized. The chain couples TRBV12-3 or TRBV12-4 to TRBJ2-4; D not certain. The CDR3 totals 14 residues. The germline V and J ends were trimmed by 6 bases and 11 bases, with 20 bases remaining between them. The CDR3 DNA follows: TGTGCCAGCAGCCCAGATCGTAAGGTGGTCGTTCAGTACTTC. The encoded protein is CASSPDRKVVVQYF.

CDR3 sequence: CASSPGLAGGLHYNEQFF. As DNA, the CDR3 is TGTGCCAGCAGCCCCGGACTAGCGGGAGGCCTGCACTACAATGAGCAGTTCTTC. V gene TRBV7-4 combines with J gene TRBJ2-5; 14 positions match TRBD2. The J call may be incorrect, as the DNA end agrees better with TRBJ2-1. The CDR3 loop spans 18 amino acids. In germline, CDR1 is SGHVT, CDR2 SQSDAQ.

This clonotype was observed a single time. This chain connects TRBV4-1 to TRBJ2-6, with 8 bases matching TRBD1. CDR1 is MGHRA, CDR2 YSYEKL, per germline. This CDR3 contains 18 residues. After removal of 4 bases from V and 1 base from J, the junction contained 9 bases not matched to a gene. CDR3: CASSLQPGQVSGANVLTF. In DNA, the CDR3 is TGCGCCAGCAGCCTACAACCGGGACAGGTATCTGGGGCCAACGTCCTGACTTTC.

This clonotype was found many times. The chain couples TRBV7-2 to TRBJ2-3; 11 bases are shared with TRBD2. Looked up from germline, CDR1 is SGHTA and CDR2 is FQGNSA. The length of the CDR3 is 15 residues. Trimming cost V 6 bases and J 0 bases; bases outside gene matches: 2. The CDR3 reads CASRRTSGSTDTQYF. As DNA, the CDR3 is TGTGCCAGCAGGCGGACTAGCGGGAGCACAGATACGCAGTATTTT. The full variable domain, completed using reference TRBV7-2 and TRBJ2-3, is GAGVSQSPSNKVTEKGKDVELRCDPISGHTALYWYRQSLGQGLEFLIYFQGNSAPDKSGLPSDRFSAERTGGSVSTLTIQRTQQEDSAVYLCASRRTSGSTDTQYFGPGTRLTVL.

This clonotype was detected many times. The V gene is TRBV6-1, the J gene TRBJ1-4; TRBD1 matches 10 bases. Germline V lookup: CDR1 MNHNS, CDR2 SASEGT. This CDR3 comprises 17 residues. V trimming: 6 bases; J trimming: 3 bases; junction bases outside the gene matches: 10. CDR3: CASSYKTGGKANEKLFF. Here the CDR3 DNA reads TGTGCCAGCAGCTATAAGACAGGGGGCAAGGCTAATGAAAAACTGTTTTTT.